The 3 T cell receptor beta chains below all came from one sample that was sequenced in a study of blood T cell repertoires in COVID-19. Sequencing used immunoSEQ multiplex PCR; TCRdb keeps in-frame clones, though not all of them. Among 180,000 or so clones listed, roughly 90% were seen once. Sequenced sample: PBMCs or T cells enriched from blood (not recorded which). These receptors originate from a woman in her late teens or twenties who had recovered from COVID-19.

Here the CDR3 reads CASSLGRDRAVNEQFF. CDR3 bases: TGTGCCAGCAGCTTGGGGCGGGACAGGGCGGTTAATGAGCAGTTCTTC. The rearrangement uses TRBV5-4 and TRBJ2-1, with 9 bases aligning to TRBD1. This CDR3 contains 16 residues. V gave up 0 bases and J gave up 7 bases; unmatched junction bases: 8. Germline-derived CDR1 and CDR2 are SGHNT and YYREEE (reference sequence).

The chain uses TRBV27 and TRBJ2-2; 15 nucleotides match TRBD2. This CDR3 comprises 16 residues. Per germline, CDR1 MNHEY and CDR2 SMNVEV (reference sequence). Trimming removed 6 bases from V and 6 bases from J; junction bases left unmatched: 5. CDR3: CASRGTSGRMAGELFF. The DNA for the CDR3 is TGTGCCAGCAGAGGGACTAGCGGGAGGATGGCCGGGGAGCTGTTTTTT.

This clone occurred a few times. One end of the junction fails to match germline, which may point to a read error. The chain has TRBV4-1 and TRBJ2-7; 7 bases map to TRBD1. CDR1 is MGHRA and CDR2 is YSYEKL in the germline V gene. This CDR3 comprises 13 residues. The CDR3 protein is CASSQPNSGQSLF. The CDR3 region has the DNA TGCGCCAGCAGCCAACCTAACTCGGGACAGTCCCTTTTC.